A selection of T cell receptor beta chains follows, all from one sample in a study of cytomegalovirus exposure and HLA in healthy donors. Produced via immunoSEQ multiplex PCR; TCRdb's table is partial and in-frame only. The sample has 100,000 to 150,000 clones, around three quarters seen once. Sequencing was done on a sample of PBMCs. Every receptor here comes from a woman aged 45-60 years in good health and CMV-seronegative. Both conserved end residues are part of each CDR3. The D gene is left open where the match is weak. Where a row states a size, it is once, few, many or the class of an expanded clone; other rows omit it.

cdr3_length: 13
clone_size: .
d_call: .
v_call: TRBV9
j_call: TRBJ2-2
cdr3_aa: CASSVGVTGELFF
cdr3_nt: TGTGCCAGCAGCGTCGGGGTGACCGGGGAGCTGTTTTTT

cdr3_length: 12
clone_size: .
d_call: TRBD1
v_call: TRBV29-1
j_call: TRBJ1-1
cdr3_aa: CSDRQGVGEAFF
cdr3_nt: TGCAGCGACCGACAGGGGGTGGGTGAAGCTTTCTTT

cdr3_length: 12
clone_size: .
d_call: TRBD1
v_call: TRBV6-1
j_call: TRBJ2-7
cdr3_aa: CASSGDSYEQYF
cdr3_nt: TGTGCCAGCAGTGGGGACAGCTACGAGCAGTACTTC

cdr3_length: 16
clone_size: .
d_call: TRBD2
v_call: TRBV28
j_call: TRBJ2-2
cdr3_aa: CASRLPGLAGFGELFF
cdr3_nt: TGTGCCAGCAGACTACCGGGACTAGCGGGATTCGGGGAGCTGTTTTTT

cdr3_length: 17
clone_size: once
d_call: TRBD1
v_call: TRBV11-2
j_call: TRBJ2-7
cdr3_aa: CASSLDLARGSPYEQYF
cdr3_nt: TGTGCCAGCAGCTTAGATCTAGCCAGGGGGAGCCCCTACGAGCAGTACTTC

cdr3_length: 18
clone_size: .
d_call: .
v_call: TRBV7-8
j_call: TRBJ2-1
cdr3_aa: CASSLGRPGQKFYNEQFF
cdr3_nt: TGTGCCAGCAGCTTAGGTAGGCCTGGACAGAAATTCTACAATGAGCAGTTCTTC

cdr3_length: 12
clone_size: .
d_call: .
v_call: TRBV11-3
j_call: TRBJ2-7
cdr3_aa: CASSTPGAEQYF
cdr3_nt: TGTGCCAGCAGCACTCCAGGGGCCGAGCAGTACTTC

cdr3_length: 16
clone_size: .
d_call: .
v_call: TRBV7-9
j_call: TRBJ2-2
cdr3_aa: CASSPPRGQKTGELFF
cdr3_nt: TGTGCCAGCAGCCCCCCACGGGGTCAAAAAACCGGGGAGCTGTTTTTT

cdr3_length: 15
clone_size: .
d_call: .
v_call: TRBV4-3
j_call: TRBJ1-3
cdr3_aa: CASSQDISPGNTIYF
cdr3_nt: TGCGCCAGCAGCCAAGATATAAGCCCTGGAAACACCATATATTTT

cdr3_length: 14
clone_size: .
d_call: TRBD1
v_call: TRBV7-9
j_call: TRBJ2-2
cdr3_aa: CSSRSGTGAGELFF
cdr3_nt: TGTTCCAGCCGATCCGGGACAGGGGCCGGGGAGCTGTTTTTT

cdr3_length: 14
clone_size: .
d_call: TRBD1
v_call: TRBV14
j_call: TRBJ2-3
cdr3_aa: CASRPSDRADTQYF
cdr3_nt: TGTGCCAGCAGGCCCAGTGACAGGGCAGATACGCAGTATTTT

cdr3_length: 14
clone_size: .
d_call: .
v_call: TRBV19
j_call: TRBJ1-5
cdr3_aa: CASSLGAENQPQHF
cdr3_nt: TGTGCCAGTAGTCTAGGGGCAGAAAATCAGCCCCAGCATTTT

cdr3_length: 16
clone_size: .
d_call: TRBD1
v_call: TRBV4-3
j_call: TRBJ1-1
cdr3_aa: CASSQEGQGLDTEAFF
cdr3_nt: TGCGCCAGCAGCCAAGAGGGACAGGGATTGGACACTGAAGCTTTCTTT

cdr3_length: 19
clone_size: .
d_call: TRBD2
v_call: TRBV7-9
j_call: TRBJ2-1
cdr3_aa: CSSSFAGTSGGRSYNEQFF
cdr3_nt: TGTTCCAGCAGCTTTGCGGGGACTAGCGGGGGTAGGTCCTACAATGAGCAGTTCTTC

cdr3_length: 16
clone_size: .
d_call: TRBD2
v_call: TRBV5-4
j_call: TRBJ2-1
cdr3_aa: CASSLATSGSYNEQFF
cdr3_nt: TGTGCCAGCAGCTTGGCGACTAGCGGCTCCTACAATGAGCAGTTCTTC

cdr3_length: 13
clone_size: .
d_call: .
v_call: TRBV10-3
j_call: TRBJ1-2
cdr3_aa: CAMGEEPLYGYTF
cdr3_nt: TGTGCCATGGGAGAGGAGCCGCTTTATGGCTACACCTTC

cdr3_length: 12
clone_size: .
d_call: .
v_call: TRBV14
j_call: TRBJ2-7
cdr3_aa: CASSRGGPEQYF
cdr3_nt: TGTGCCAGCAGCCGAGGGGGACCCGAGCAGTACTTC

cdr3_length: 18
clone_size: .
d_call: TRBD2
v_call: TRBV11-2
j_call: TRBJ2-3
cdr3_aa: CASSLDLDSGMNTDTQYF
cdr3_nt: TGTGCCAGCAGCTTAGATCTGGATAGCGGGATGAACACAGATACGCAGTATTTT

cdr3_length: 16
clone_size: .
d_call: TRBD1
v_call: TRBV18
j_call: TRBJ2-3
cdr3_aa: CASLIPGQDRPDTQYF
cdr3_nt: TGTGCCAGCTTGATTCCGGGACAGGACCGACCAGATACGCAGTATTTT

cdr3_length: 11
clone_size: .
d_call: .
v_call: TRBV29-1
j_call: TRBJ1-1
cdr3_aa: CSSEGDSEAFF
cdr3_nt: TGCAGCTCGGAGGGAGACAGTGAAGCTTTCTTT

cdr3_length: 15
clone_size: once
d_call: .
v_call: TRBV19
j_call: TRBJ1-2
cdr3_aa: CASSIRQGLNYGYTF
cdr3_nt: TGTGCCAGTAGTATCCGTCAGGGTCTCAACTATGGCTACACCTTC

cdr3_length: 18
clone_size: .
d_call: TRBD2
v_call: TRBV28
j_call: TRBJ2-1
cdr3_aa: CASSLMSWLAGRIGEQFF
cdr3_nt: TGTGCCAGCAGTTTAATGTCTTGGCTAGCGGGAAGAATAGGTGAGCAGTTCTTC

cdr3_length: 13
clone_size: few
d_call: .
v_call: TRBV7-3
j_call: TRBJ1-2
cdr3_aa: CASSLAQGYGYTF
cdr3_nt: TGTGCCAGCAGCTTAGCCCAGGGCTATGGCTACACCTTC

cdr3_length: 12
clone_size: .
d_call: TRBD1
v_call: TRBV28
j_call: TRBJ2-7
cdr3_aa: CASRRTGVEQHF
cdr3_nt: TGTGCCAGCAGGCGGACAGGGGTCGAGCAGCACTTC

cdr3_length: 19
clone_size: .
d_call: .
v_call: TRBV7-9
j_call: TRBJ2-3
cdr3_aa: CSSSLARISGPLGTDTQYF
cdr3_nt: TGTTCCAGCAGCTTAGCGCGGATTAGCGGACCGCTGGGCACAGATACGCAGTATTTT

cdr3_length: 17
clone_size: .
d_call: .
v_call: TRBV28
j_call: TRBJ1-2
cdr3_aa: CASSSPWGHRSNYGYTF
cdr3_nt: TGTGCCAGCAGTTCACCTTGGGGGCACCGGTCTAACTATGGCTACACCTTC

cdr3_length: 18
clone_size: once
d_call: TRBD2
v_call: TRBV4-1
j_call: TRBJ2-1
cdr3_aa: CASSLPDPGGLQMDEQFF
cdr3_nt: TGCGCCAGCAGCCTACCCGACCCGGGAGGGCTCCAGATGGATGAGCAGTTCTTC

cdr3_length: 14
clone_size: .
d_call: .
v_call: TRBV7-2
j_call: TRBJ1-1
cdr3_aa: CASSLVGANTEAFF
cdr3_nt: TGTGCCAGCAGCTTAGTGGGGGCGAACACTGAAGCTTTCTTT

cdr3_length: 12
clone_size: .
d_call: .
v_call: TRBV9
j_call: TRBJ2-3
cdr3_aa: CASSAFTDTQYF
cdr3_nt: TGTGCCAGCAGCGCCTTCACAGATACGCAGTATTTT

cdr3_length: 11
clone_size: .
d_call: .
v_call: TRBV14
j_call: TRBJ1-1
cdr3_aa: CASSPGVEAFF
cdr3_nt: TGTGCCAGCAGCCCCGGGGTTGAAGCTTTCTTT

cdr3_length: 15
clone_size: .
d_call: TRBD1
v_call: TRBV9
j_call: TRBJ2-1
cdr3_aa: CASSGRTGVSNEQFF
cdr3_nt: TGTGCCAGCAGCGGGAGGACAGGGGTGAGCAATGAGCAGTTCTTC

cdr3_length: 16
clone_size: .
d_call: .
v_call: TRBV18
j_call: TRBJ2-3
cdr3_aa: CASSLLAPGSTDTQYF
cdr3_nt: TGTGCCAGCTCACTTCTAGCGCCTGGGAGCACAGATACGCAGTATTTT

cdr3_length: 15
clone_size: few
d_call: .
v_call: TRBV11-2
j_call: TRBJ2-5
cdr3_aa: CASSLEAGGWETQYF
cdr3_nt: TGTGCCAGCAGCTTAGAGGCGGGCGGTTGGGAGACCCAGTACTTC

cdr3_length: 17
clone_size: .
d_call: .
v_call: TRBV4-1
j_call: TRBJ2-1
cdr3_aa: CASSQYNPGGNYNEQFF
cdr3_nt: TGCGCCAGCAGCCAATACAATCCTGGCGGGAATTACAATGAGCAGTTCTTC

cdr3_length: 15
clone_size: few
d_call: TRBD2
v_call: TRBV27
j_call: TRBJ2-3
cdr3_aa: CASSFRRLATDTQYF
cdr3_nt: TGTGCCAGCAGTTTTAGAAGACTAGCCACAGATACGCAGTATTTT

cdr3_length: 15
clone_size: .
d_call: .
v_call: TRBV18
j_call: TRBJ1-1
cdr3_aa: CASSPDSDMNTEAFF
cdr3_nt: TGTGCCAGCTCACCTGACAGTGATATGAACACTGAAGCTTTCTTT

cdr3_length: 17
clone_size: .
d_call: TRBD2
v_call: TRBV5-1
j_call: TRBJ2-1
cdr3_aa: CASSPGTSGRGWDEQFF
cdr3_nt: TGCGCCAGCAGCCCAGGGACTAGCGGGAGGGGGTGGGATGAGCAGTTCTTC

cdr3_length: 13
clone_size: once
d_call: .
v_call: TRBV6-1
j_call: TRBJ2-3
cdr3_aa: CASSGERTDTQYF
cdr3_nt: TGTGCCAGCAGTGGGGAGCGCACAGATACGCAGTATTTT

cdr3_length: 12
clone_size: .
d_call: .
v_call: TRBV27
j_call: TRBJ1-1
cdr3_aa: CASGHLDTEAFF
cdr3_nt: TGTGCCAGCGGACACCTAGACACTGAAGCTTTCTTT

cdr3_length: 15
clone_size: few
d_call: .
v_call: TRBV28
j_call: TRBJ1-6
cdr3_aa: CASSIVTAYNSPLHF
cdr3_nt: TGTGCCAGCAGTATAGTCACCGCATATAATTCACCCCTCCACTTT

cdr3_length: 16
clone_size: .
d_call: TRBD2
v_call: TRBV27
j_call: TRBJ2-7
cdr3_aa: CASSASSGMTPYEQYF
cdr3_nt: TGTGCCAGCAGTGCTTCTAGCGGGATGACCCCCTACGAGCAGTACTTC

cdr3_length: 20
clone_size: .
d_call: .
v_call: TRBV5-1
j_call: TRBJ2-3
cdr3_aa: CASSHPKSTSGQKGPDTQYF
cdr3_nt: TGCGCCAGCAGCCATCCTAAATCCACATCCGGACAGAAAGGGCCAGATACGCAGTATTTT

cdr3_length: 14
clone_size: once
d_call: TRBD2
v_call: TRBV28
j_call: TRBJ2-1
cdr3_aa: CASSGLEASYEQFF
cdr3_nt: TGTGCCAGCAGCGGACTAGAGGCTTCGTACGAGCAGTTCTTC

cdr3_length: 16
clone_size: .
d_call: .
v_call: TRBV28
j_call: TRBJ2-5
cdr3_aa: CASRSTGPGVQETQYF
cdr3_nt: TGTGCCAGCAGATCCACAGGGCCGGGTGTCCAAGAGACCCAGTACTTC

cdr3_length: 15
clone_size: few
d_call: TRBD2
v_call: TRBV27
j_call: TRBJ2-1
cdr3_aa: CASSFGTSYNNEQFF
cdr3_nt: TGTGCCAGCAGTTTCGGGACTAGTTACAACAATGAGCAGTTCTTC

cdr3_length: 13
clone_size: few
d_call: .
v_call: TRBV2
j_call: TRBJ1-2
cdr3_aa: CASSGGDNYGYTF
cdr3_nt: TGTGCCAGCAGCGGTGGTGATAACTATGGCTACACCTTC

cdr3_length: 19
clone_size: few
d_call: TRBD2
v_call: TRBV4-1
j_call: TRBJ2-4
cdr3_aa: CASSPRTSGRGLAKNIQYF
cdr3_nt: TGCGCCAGCAGCCCCCGGACTAGCGGGAGGGGTTTAGCCAAAAACATTCAGTACTTC

cdr3_length: 14
clone_size: .
d_call: TRBD2
v_call: TRBV6-6
j_call: TRBJ2-7
cdr3_aa: CASSYSRGSYEQYF
cdr3_nt: TGTGCCAGCAGTTACTCACGCGGGAGCTACGAGCAGTACTTC

cdr3_length: 13
clone_size: .
d_call: TRBD2
v_call: TRBV29-1
j_call: TRBJ2-1
cdr3_aa: CSVGLAGGYEQFF
cdr3_nt: TGCAGCGTTGGACTAGCGGGAGGCTATGAGCAGTTCTTC

cdr3_length: 14
clone_size: .
d_call: .
v_call: TRBV28
j_call: TRBJ2-5
cdr3_aa: CASRESLPQETQYF
cdr3_nt: TGTGCCAGTCGGGAGTCCCTTCCCCAAGAGACCCAGTACTTC

cdr3_length: 14
clone_size: .
d_call: .
v_call: TRBV23-1
j_call: TRBJ2-1
cdr3_aa: CASSQSETLSEQFF
cdr3_nt: TGCGCCAGCAGTCAATCAGAAACCCTCAGTGAGCAGTTCTTC

cdr3_length: 16
clone_size: .
d_call: TRBD1
v_call: TRBV28
j_call: TRBJ1-5
cdr3_aa: CASRHPGQGDIQPQHF
cdr3_nt: TGTGCCAGCAGGCATCCGGGACAGGGAGATATACAGCCCCAGCATTTT

cdr3_length: 21
clone_size: .
d_call: .
v_call: TRBV21-1
j_call: TRBJ1-5
cdr3_aa: CASTLKIWSGQGSYSNQPQHF
cdr3_nt: TGTGCCAGCACCCTGAAAATTTGGTCGGGACAGGGAAGTTATAGCAATCAGCCCCAGCATTTT

cdr3_length: 12
clone_size: .
d_call: .
v_call: TRBV29-1
j_call: TRBJ1-1
cdr3_aa: CSVGGGNTEAFF
cdr3_nt: TGCAGCGTTGGAGGAGGGAACACTGAAGCTTTCTTT

cdr3_length: 14
clone_size: few
d_call: TRBD1
v_call: TRBV6-5
j_call: TRBJ1-2
cdr3_aa: CASSYVGQGYGYTF
cdr3_nt: TGTGCCAGCAGTTACGTCGGACAGGGATACGGCTACACCTTC

cdr3_length: 16
clone_size: .
d_call: TRBD1
v_call: TRBV10-2
j_call: TRBJ2-2
cdr3_aa: CASSGRDRGGTGELFF
cdr3_nt: TGCGCCAGCAGTGGCCGGGACAGGGGAGGCACCGGGGAGCTGTTTTTT

cdr3_length: 11
clone_size: many
d_call: .
v_call: TRBV25-1
j_call: TRBJ2-7
cdr3_aa: CATEQGYEQYF
cdr3_nt: TGTGCCACCGAACAGGGCTACGAGCAGTACTTC

cdr3_length: 15
clone_size: few
d_call: TRBD2
v_call: TRBV7-9
j_call: TRBJ2-3
cdr3_aa: CASGGLSGGPDTQYF
cdr3_nt: TGTGCCAGCGGGGGACTATCCGGGGGTCCAGATACGCAGTATTTT

cdr3_length: 13
clone_size: .
d_call: .
v_call: TRBV6-5
j_call: TRBJ1-2
cdr3_aa: CASSYSEGGGYTF
cdr3_nt: TGTGCCAGCAGTTACTCGGAAGGGGGTGGCTACACCTTC